This entry describes one T cell receptor (beta chain). Per the authors' pipeline: Estimation of nucleated cell counts was performed using reference gene primer amplification. Assay: immunoSEQ multiplex PCR; the TCRdb copy retains only in-frame clones and omits some. Clonal size and the V and J genes are those of that table, whereas D and trimming came from the DNA. The sample yields about 480,000 clones, roughly nine tenths seen once. The data stem from a study of blood T cell repertoires in COVID-19. In the study overall: The United States, Italy and Spain provided the acute and convalescent COVID-19 samples.

The recovered donors of Cohort 3 showed two negative PCRs, clearance, or symptom resolution. This CDR3 is built from 15 residues. The V gene end was trimmed by 4 bases and the J gene end by 2 bases; junction bases not matched to a gene: 1. CDR1 is ENHRY, CDR2 SYGVKD, per germline. This chain uses TRBV10-3 with TRBJ1-5, with TRBD1 identical over 11 bases. This TCR was sampled from a woman aged 55-70 years who had recovered from COVID-19. The sample taken for sequencing was PBMCs or T cells enriched from blood (not recorded which). The CDR3 DNA reads as TGTGCCATCAGTGGGACAGGGGGCGGCAATCAGCCCCAGCATTTT. Amino acids: CAISGTGGGNQPQHF.